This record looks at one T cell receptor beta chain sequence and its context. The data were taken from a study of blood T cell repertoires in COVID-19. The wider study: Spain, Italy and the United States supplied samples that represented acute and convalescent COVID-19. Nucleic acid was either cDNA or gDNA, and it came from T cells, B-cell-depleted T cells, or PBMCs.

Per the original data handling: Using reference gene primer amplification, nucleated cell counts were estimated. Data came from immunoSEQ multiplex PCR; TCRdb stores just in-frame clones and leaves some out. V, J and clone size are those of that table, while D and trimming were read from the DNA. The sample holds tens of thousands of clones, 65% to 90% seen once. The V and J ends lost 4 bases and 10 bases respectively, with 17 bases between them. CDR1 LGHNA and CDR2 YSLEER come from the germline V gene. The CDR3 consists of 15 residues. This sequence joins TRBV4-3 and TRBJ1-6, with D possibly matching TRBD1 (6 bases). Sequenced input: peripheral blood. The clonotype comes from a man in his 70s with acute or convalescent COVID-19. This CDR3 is CASSLEGTTGSPLHF. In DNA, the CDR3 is TGCGCCAGCAGCCTAGAAGGGACAACGGGATCACCCCTCCACTTT.